This T cell receptor (beta chain) was sequenced for a study of T cell responses to AZD1222 COVID-19 vaccine. Study-level findings and limits: Only a handful of AZD1222 recipients, six or seven in all, had baseline seropositivity. Repertoires were obtained solely post-peak T cell response. Reports indicate that nearly half of spike-specific TCRs are directed at unmutated variant regions.

Deletions cut 2 bases from V and 1 base from J, with 9 bases between. Per germline, CDR1 SGHTS and CDR2 YDEGEE. The CDR3 spans 14 residues. Data came from immunoSEQ multiplex PCR; TCRdb stores just in-frame clones and leaves some out. The sample shows 150,000 to 200,000 clones, about 93% of them seen only once. As for this clone: Its antigen is not identified.

The clonotype comes from an adult in good health. Material: peripheral blood, obtained on day 0 of AZD1222 vaccination. V usage is TRBV5-8 and J usage is TRBJ1-1; D gene unclear. The CDR3 DNA reads TGTGCCAGCAGCTTCGGTGGAGGGAACACTGAAGCTTTCTTT. Residues: CASSFGGGNTEAFF.